The present T cell receptor (beta chain) was sequenced within a study of T-cell memory formation after mild COVID-19. On this clonotype: What it binds is not known.

Regarding the study as a whole: From day 15 to 85, contracting clones were balanced between CD4 and CD8, whereas later expanders leaned toward CD4+.

CDR1 is MNHNS, CDR2 SASEGT, per germline. There are 14 residues in the CDR3. V was pared by 10 bases and J by 3 bases, with 7 bases of the junction left unmatched. MiXCR, applied by TCRdb to the 5' RACE reads, yields one record per CDR3 protein. Of 92,000 or so distinct CDR3 sequences in the sample, about 12% were seen once. The sequenced sample was PBMCs or a T cell subset sorted from them (not recorded which). V is TRBV6-1 and J is TRBJ2-2, with TRBD1 matching over 8 bases. The receptor comes from an adult woman who had mild COVID-19 (a few samples of this study predate the infection). Cell type and time point are not known. CDR3 nucleotide sequence: TGTGCCACCAAGGACAGGGTGGACACCGGGGAGCTGTTTTTT. Translated: CATKDRVDTGELFF.